The 21 T cell receptor beta chains in this list originate from one sample, sequenced in a study of shared clonotypes between healthy human individuals. Repertoires were generated with immunoSEQ multiplex PCR, while TCRdb's copy carries only in-frame clones and drops some. The top ten clones hold roughly 0.1% of a sample with roughly 590,000 clones, about 95% of them seen once. Naive CD8 cells lacked CD45RO and underwent positive selection for CCR7, leaving out terminally differentiated effector memory CD45RA+ cells. Material for sequencing was naive CD8+ T cells sorted from blood. These receptors were collected from a woman aged 25 to 45 in good health.

The rearrangement joins TRBV28 to TRBJ2-7; D is uncertain. The CDR3 is 15 amino acids. V lost 4 bases to trimming and J lost 0 bases, with 13 bases between them. CDR1 MDHEN and CDR2 SYDVKM come from the germline V gene. CDR3 loop: CASSSLPEASYEQYF. CDR3 DNA sequence: TGTGCCAGCAGTTCGTTACCTGAAGCCTCCTACGAGCAGTACTTC.

The chain has TRBV30 and TRBJ2-5; TRBD2 agrees at 7 bases. Judging by the DNA end, TRBJ2-7 fits better; the J call may be wrong. Germline V gene data show CDR1 as GTSNPN and CDR2 as SVGIG (reference sequence). CDR3 length: 12 amino acids. Here the CDR3 DNA reads TGTGCCTGGAGTACGACTAGCCTCGAGCAGTACTTC. This translates into CAWSTTSLEQYF.

The CDR3 protein is CASSEEEPGANVLTF. The CDR3, as DNA: TGTGCCAGCAGTGAGGAGGAGCCTGGGGCCAACGTCCTGACTTTC. The rearrangement uses TRBV25-1 and TRBJ2-6; a possible D gene is TRBD2 (5 bases). Germline V gene data show CDR1 as MGHDK and CDR2 as SYGVNS. V dropped 3 bases and J dropped 2 bases, with 8 bases sitting between them. The CDR3 runs to 15 residues.

The chain has TRBV13 and TRBJ2-1; 10 bases fit TRBD2. This CDR3 region has 15 residues. V lost 2 bases, J lost 4 bases, and 2 bases stayed unmatched. Germline V CDR1 and CDR2: PRHDT, FYEKMQ (reference sequence). The CDR3 is CASSLTSGTYNEQFF. CDR3 sequence (DNA): TGTGCCAGCAGCTTAACTAGCGGGACTTACAATGAGCAGTTCTTC. The whole variable domain, filled in from reference TRBV13 and TRBJ2-1, reads AAGVIQSPRHLIKEKRETATLKCYPIPRHDTVYWYQQGPGQDPQFLISFYEKMQSDKGSIPDRFSAQQFSDYHSELNMSSLELGDSALYFCASSLTSGTYNEQFFGPGTRLTVL.

Only a few counts were recorded for this clone. The sample holds other DNA sequences that translate to the same CDR3. This chain uses TRBV30 with TRBJ1-1; D not resolved. V lost 0 bases to trimming and J lost 1 base, with 6 bases between them. The CDR3 sequence is 13 residues long. Germline loops: CDR1 GTSNPN, CDR2 SVGIG (reference sequence). The CDR3 region has the DNA TGTGCCTGGAGTGTACTTCCGAACACTGAAGCTTTCTTT. Translated, it gives CAWSVLPNTEAFF.

The V call is TRBV5-6, the J call TRBJ2-2, with D unresolved. CDR1 SGHDT and CDR2 YYEEEE come from the germline V gene. The V end was cut by 6 bases, the J end by 5 bases, with 14 bases between. This CDR3 spans 14 amino acids. As DNA, the CDR3 is TGTGCCAGCAAGTCGTACATGGATACCGGGGAGCTGTTTTTT. Its protein product is CASKSYMDTGELFF.

This chain uses TRBV27 with TRBJ2-7; the D is unclear. CDR3 length equals 15 residues. The V and J ends lost 5 bases and 1 base respectively, with 15 bases between them. CDR1 MNHEY and CDR2 SMNVEV come from the germline V gene (reference sequence). The CDR3: CASSLSWTDSYEQYF. CDR3 bases: TGTGCCAGCAGTCTCTCATGGACGGATTCCTACGAGCAGTACTTC.

The gene calls are TRBV27 and TRBJ2-5; 11 bases align to TRBD1. The J call is in doubt because the DNA end fits TRBJ2-7 better. Germline V gives CDR1 MNHEY, CDR2 SMNVEV (reference sequence). The CDR3 covers 14 residues. The CDR3 reads CASSRTGGRYEQYF. The CDR3 DNA is TGTGCCAGCTCCCGGACAGGGGGCAGGTACGAGCAGTACTTC.

The chain couples TRBV6-5 to TRBJ2-7, with TRBD2 matching over 8 bases. Germline V gene lookup returns CDR1 MNHEY and CDR2 SVGAGI. The CDR3 contains 15 residues. V lost 5 bases to trimming and J lost 2 bases; unmatched junction nucleotides: 8. The CDR3 spells CASSPMTSATYEQYF. CDR3 coding DNA: TGTGCCAGCAGTCCAATGACTAGCGCAACCTACGAGCAGTACTTC.

Concerning this clone: This specimen includes other DNA sequences encoding the same CDR3. The DNA of the CDR3 is TGCAGCGTTGAAGATAGACTTTACGAGCAGTACTTC. Translation gives CSVEDRLYEQYF. The chain combines TRBV29-1 with TRBJ2-7, with D uncertain. CDR1 is SQVTM and CDR2 is ANQGSEA in the germline V gene. This CDR3 is 12 amino acids long. V lost 0 bases and J lost 4, with 7 bases in between.

This sequence joins TRBV6-5 and TRBJ2-7; 8 bases are a match to TRBD1. This CDR3 comprises 14 residues. Per germline, CDR1 MNHEY and CDR2 SVGAGI. V shed 5 bases and J 4 bases; nucleotides not matched to a gene: 7. DNA for the CDR3: TGTGCCAGCAGTCTCTTCGGACAGGGATACGAGCAGTACTTC. Amino acid sequence: CASSLFGQGYEQYF.

The chain has TRBV12-2 and TRBJ2-1; TRBD2, as called in the table, went unchecked against the DNA. TRBV12-2 is a pseudogene. The CDR3 consists of 15 residues. As DNA, the CDR3 is TGTGCAAGTCGCCCTCTAGCGGGAGTATGGAATGAGCAGTTCTTC. Amino acids: CASRPLAGVWNEQFF.

For this clone: The sample carries other DNA sequences with the same CDR3. J is TRBJ1-1 and V is TRBV9; D not certain. The CDR3 runs 14 residues. From germline, CDR1 is SGDLS and CDR2 YYNGEE. Trimming took off 2 bases at V and 1 base at J, with 9 bases between the two ends. The CDR3 bases are TGTGCCAGCAGCGTGTCCTGGGGGAACACTGAAGCTTTCTTT. Translation: CASSVSWGNTEAFF. Filled out from reference TRBV9 and TRBJ1-1, the complete variable domain reads DSGVTQTPKHLITATGQRVTLRCSPRSGDLSVYWYQQSLDQGLQFLIQYYNGEERAKGNILERFSAQQFPDLHSELNLSSLELGDSALYFCASSVSWGNTEAFFGQGTRLTVV.

The rearrangement uses TRBV7-9 and TRBJ1-3, with D possibly being TRBD1 (5 bases). The ends were cut back, 6 bases at V and 3 bases at J, with 18 bases in the middle. Germline lookup yields CDR1 SEHNR and CDR2 FQNEAQ (reference sequence). The CDR3 totals 16 residues. In DNA form, the CDR3 reads TGTGCCAGCAGGGCCCAGTCAGGGCTCGGTGGAAACACCATATATTTT. Protein product: CASRAQSGLGGNTIYF.

This chain joins TRBV19 and TRBJ2-2; 9 nucleotides match TRBD2. Germline CDR1 LNHDA, CDR2 SQIVND (reference sequence). V trimming: 0 bases; J trimming: 7 bases; junction bases outside the gene matches: 9. The CDR3 runs to 17 residues. The CDR3 nucleotides are TGTGCCAGTAGTATAGAAGGTTGGCGGGAGGGCGACGGGGAGCTGTTTTTT. Translated, it gives CASSIEGWREGDGELFF.

The chain combines TRBV28 with TRBJ1-1; D remains unclear. Germline values: CDR1 MDHEN, CDR2 SYDVKM. The CDR3 sequence is 15 residues long. The V end lost 5 bases, the J end lost 2 bases, and 15 bases lay between the germline ends. The CDR3 loop is CASSLFSDRNTEAFF. For the CDR3, the DNA is TGTGCCAGCAGTCTTTTTTCGGACCGTAACACTGAAGCTTTCTTT. The variable domain in full, completed from reference TRBV28 and TRBJ1-1, reads DVKVTQSSRYLVKRTGEKVFLECVQDMDHENMFWYRQDPGLGLRLIYFSYDVKMKEKGDIPEGYSVSREKKERFSLILESASTNQTSMYLCASSLFSDRNTEAFFGQGTRLTVV.

This chain uses TRBV2 with TRBJ2-1, with 12 bases identical to TRBD2. This CDR3 contains 18 residues. Per germline, CDR1 SNHLY and CDR2 FYNNEI. V lost 6 bases, J lost 0 bases, and 9 bases stayed unmatched. The CDR3 region is CASSLLGGLAGSYNEQFF. CDR3 coding DNA: TGTGCCAGCAGCCTACTCGGGGGACTAGCGGGCTCCTACAATGAGCAGTTCTTC.

CDR3 DNA: TGTGCCAGCATCTACACATCGGGCGGGCTAGACACCTACGAGCAGTACTTC. Its translation: CASIYTSGGLDTYEQYF. J is TRBJ2-7 and V is TRBV7-9; D possibly corresponds to TRBD2 (5 bases). Trimming shortened V by 7 bases and J by 2 bases, and 24 bases separated the two germline ends. CDR1 is SEHNR and CDR2 is FQNEAQ in the germline V gene (reference sequence). The CDR3 runs 17 residues. Full variable domain (rest looked up from reference TRBV7-9 and TRBJ2-7): DTGVSQNPRHKITKRGQNVTFRCDPISEHNRLYWYRQTLGQGPEFLTYFQNEAQLEKSRLLSDRFSAERPKGSFSTLEIQRTEQGDSAMYLCASIYTSGGLDTYEQYFGPGTRLTVT.

V is TRBV7-9 and J is TRBJ2-7, with a weak D call TRBD2 (6 bases). CDR1 and CDR2 from the germline V gene are SEHNR and FQNEAQ (reference sequence). This CDR3 is built from 13 residues. The V end was cut by 7 bases, the J end by 0 bases, with 10 bases between. Here the CDR3 DNA reads TGTGCCAGCAACATAGCGGCCTCCTACGAGCAGTACTTC. Translation gives CASNIAASYEQYF.

The J gene is TRBJ2-5, the V gene TRBV5-1; 7 nucleotides agree with TRBD2. CDR1 and CDR2 (germline): SGHRS, YFSETQ. V gave up 2 bases and J gave up 5 bases; unmatched junction bases: 12. There are 16 residues in the CDR3. The CDR3 nucleotides read TGCGCCAGCAGCTTCAGATCGCGGGAGAGGCACGAGACCCAGTACTTC. It codes for CASSFRSRERHETQYF.

J is TRBJ2-1 and V is TRBV6-1, with a weak D call TRBD1 (5 bases). CDR1 MNHNS and CDR2 SASEGT come from the germline V gene. The CDR3 has 15 amino acids. Trimming removed 0 bases at V and 1 base at J, with 7 bases between. CDR3 in DNA: TGTGCCAGCAGTGAAGCGACAGATTCCTACAATGAGCAGTTCTTC. This sequence encodes CASSEATDSYNEQFF.